This T cell receptor (beta chain) is from a study of spatial heterogeneity in lung cancer (dated by TCRdb to about 2019). For the wider study: More beta-chain than alpha-chain transcripts were consistently detected, likely reflecting higher beta-chain transcript abundance. Nonsynonymous mutation counts, determined by whole-exome sequencing of tumor tissue, were related to features of the TCR repertoire. Both alpha and beta chains were TCR-sequenced in samples taken at surgery, namely 220 tumor regions, 64 matched nontumor lung samples and just over 55 PBMC samples. In non-small cell lung cancer, the study quantitatively compared TCR alpha and beta repertoires across several tumor regions, matched nontumor lung, and blood. In the raw uncorrected reads, each unique combination of TCR and UMI appeared more than ten times on average. Points the paper makes about the study in general: Additional single-cell paired TCR alpha and beta sequencing was considered necessary to confirm, at a functional level, the hypothesis that regional TCRs recognize regional mutations.

Library preparation employed 5' RACE. TCRdb shows the sequencer as NextSeq 500. In the TCR library protocol, a unique molecular identifier was attached to each TCR cDNA molecule so that PCR and sequencing errors could be corrected. Processing in the source paper ran as follows. Decombinator tools were used for TCR identification, UMI-based error correction and CDR3 extraction. TCRs above a frequency of 2 per 1,000, corresponding to the top 1% of the tumor frequency distribution, were defined as expanded. Rényi diversity was computed with the R vegan package after subsampling each repertoire 100 times to 5,000 TCRs. CDR3 similarity networks were built from amino acid triplet string-kernel similarity, with CDR3s being connected when pairwise similarity was above 0.82. TCRdb trimmed the raw reads at Q25, called clones with MiXCR and kept productive beta chains. Rows are combined by CDR3 protein, so each entry shows the most common genes and DNA. The V and J calls reflect TCRdb's pipeline rather than the authors' work. The sample table holds 1,100 or so distinct CDR3 sequences, of which 6.4% were seen once. The ten largest make up around 15% of the sample.

V gives up 5 bases and J gives up 7 bases, and the segment between their germline ends measures 11 bases. According to the germline V gene (reference sequence), CDR1 reads LNHDA and CDR2 reads SQIVND. Its CDR3 holds 12 amino acids, cysteine through phenylalanine. Just CDR3 DNA is preserved here, 36 bases in frame from base 1. The table lists this clonotype with many counts. Its recognized antigen is unknown. The input lacks base qualities; no much larger clone sits a single base away. Taken with the paper, the label for time point translates to: sample taken at primary tumor resection. TCR sequencing used whole RNA extracted from tumor and nontumor lung tissue, or from cryopreserved PBMC samples, without cell sorting. The donors were about 71 patients from the lung TRACERx cohort who had early-stage, untreated non-small cell lung cancer. A patient was chosen for TCR sequencing only when enough RNA was available from at least two tumor regions. Tumor and adjacent nontumor lung specimens were reviewed by a lung pathologist before selection.

Sequencing used normal lung tissue next to the tumor, obtained at surgery. The sequence links TRBV19 to TRBJ1-2; too little of a D gene remains to name it. The receptor was isolated from a male donor with early-stage non-small cell lung cancer. The DNA sequence is given as TGTGCCAGTAGTGAACGGAACGGTGGCTACACCTTC. Translated, this is CASSERNGGYTF.